Only a few counts were recorded for the clone carrying this T cell receptor beta chain. The germline CDR1 and CDR2 sequences are MGHRA and YSYEKL. The CDR3 spans 13 residues. V lost 0 bases, J lost 3 bases, and 3 bases lay in between. These data come from a study of blood T cell repertoires in COVID-19. Study-wide context: Samples came from the United States, Italy and Spain, spanning acute and convalescent COVID-19. The analysed material was cDNA or gDNA that came from T cells, B-cell-depleted T cells, or PBMCs.

Methods used by the authors: Amplification with reference gene primers provided the estimates of nucleated cell counts. Clones were read by immunoSEQ multiplex PCR, and TCRdb kept only the in-frame ones, dropping some. That table gives V, J and clone size, and the DNA gave D and trimming. The table has about 160,000 clones, about 88% seen once. Those enrolled in Seattle joined during active infection and were followed longitudinally afterward. Specimen: peripheral blood. The chain recombines TRBV4-1 with TRBJ1-5; D ambiguous. The sequence was obtained from a woman in her fifties or sixties with COVID-19, enrolled during active disease. The CDR3: CASSQDYNQPQHF. For the CDR3, the DNA is TGCGCCAGCAGCCAAGATTACAATCAGCCCCAGCATTTT.